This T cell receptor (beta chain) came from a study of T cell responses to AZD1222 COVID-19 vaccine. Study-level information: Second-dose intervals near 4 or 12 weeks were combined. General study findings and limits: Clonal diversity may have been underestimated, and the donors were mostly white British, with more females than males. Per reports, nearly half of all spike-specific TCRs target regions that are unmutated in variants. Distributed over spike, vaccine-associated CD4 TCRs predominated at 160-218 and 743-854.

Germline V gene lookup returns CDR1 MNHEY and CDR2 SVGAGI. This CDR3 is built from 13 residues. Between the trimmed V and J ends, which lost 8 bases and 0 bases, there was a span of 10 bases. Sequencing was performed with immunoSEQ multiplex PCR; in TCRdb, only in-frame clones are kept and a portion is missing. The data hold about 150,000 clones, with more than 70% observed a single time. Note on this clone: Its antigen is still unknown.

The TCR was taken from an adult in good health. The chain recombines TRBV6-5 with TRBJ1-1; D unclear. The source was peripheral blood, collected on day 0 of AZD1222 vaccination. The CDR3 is CASYDALNTEAFF. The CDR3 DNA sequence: TGTGCCAGCTACGACGCCTTGAACACTGAAGCTTTCTTT.